Listed here is a single TCR beta chain. Its antigen is currently not known. No base quality values were provided; no much bigger clone lies one nucleotide off. These data come from a study of CD8 T cells in ankylosing spondylitis listed by TCRdb under 2017. Regarding the study in general: The study set out to find disease-linked TCR variants by profiling T cell receptor beta repertoires in ankylosing spondylitis patients and healthy donors. Samples of peripheral blood were taken, and for ankylosing spondylitis patients, synovial fluid was collected as well. The whole study cohort included 95 to 130 healthy donors and about two dozen ankylosing spondylitis patients.

General findings and caveats noted by the study authors: The disease-linked clones were reported to be significantly enriched in matched synovial fluid samples from ankylosing spondylitis patients. A TCR beta motif of several highly homologous amino acid variants appeared characteristic of blood from ankylosing spondylitis patients. Some TCR beta motif variants had previously been reported in synovial fluid and blood of reactive arthritis patients, which suggested common disease-initiation mechanisms. A CD8+ phenotype was shown by the disease-linked clones, which were found at relatively low frequencies in peripheral blood.

The run used an Illumina HiSeq 2500. Quantitative 5'-RACE with molecular barcodes was the method used to prepare the TCR beta libraries. The original methods were these. To identify disease-linked TCR variants, a new computational method was used, one built on a probabilistic model of VDJ rearrangement. Through fastp at Q25 and MiXCR, TCRdb rebuilt clones from the public reads, retaining in-frame beta chains. For every CDR3 protein sequence, its rows merge into one entry that carries the most common genes and DNA. TCRdb, not the authors, supplied the V and J calls. A total of hundreds of thousands of distinct CDR3 sequences appear in this sample, roughly a quarter of them only once. 0.89% of the sample is in the top ten clones. This receptor was taken from a male donor with ankylosing spondylitis. The sequencing input was blood, either unsorted or a sorted T cell fraction (not recorded which).

The DNA reads as follows: TGTGCCAGCAGCCCCAATACCGCCGGGGAGCTGTTTTTT. Its protein is CASSPNTAGELFF. Here the chain combines TRBV7-6 and TRBJ2-2, with no confident D gene call. Measured from the cysteine to the phenylalanine, the CDR3 is 13 residues long. Just the 39-base CDR3 DNA is kept, in frame starting at base 1. Cut back by 5 bases and 6 bases, the V and J ends lie 10 bases apart. Per the germline V gene, SGHVS is the CDR1 and FNYEAQ is the CDR2.